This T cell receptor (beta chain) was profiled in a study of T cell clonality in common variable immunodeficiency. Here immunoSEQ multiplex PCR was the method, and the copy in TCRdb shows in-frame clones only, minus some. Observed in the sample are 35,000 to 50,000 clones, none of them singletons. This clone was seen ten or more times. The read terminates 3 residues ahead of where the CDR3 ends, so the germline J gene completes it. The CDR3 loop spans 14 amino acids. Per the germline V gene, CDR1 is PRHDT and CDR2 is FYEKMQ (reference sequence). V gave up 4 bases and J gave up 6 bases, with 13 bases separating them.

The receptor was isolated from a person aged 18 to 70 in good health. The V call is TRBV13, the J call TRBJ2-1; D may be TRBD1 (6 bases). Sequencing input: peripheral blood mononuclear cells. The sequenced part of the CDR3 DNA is TGTGCCAGCAGCTGGGAACAGGGTTCCAATGAG. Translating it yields CASSWEQGSNE. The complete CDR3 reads CASSWEQGSNEQFF.